This T cell receptor beta chain was recovered during a study of cytotoxic CD8 clonotypes in ibrutinib-treated CLL. Across the study: Response sampling came at median about a year of treatment, ranging roughly 6 to 36 months. Findings of the study overall: Under treatment, the uncommon public clonotypes either contracted or remained stable. An increase in clonality occurred at ibrutinib response, followed by a return toward baseline at progression. Measured clonality at baseline was greater than in age-matched healthy donors and tracked with circulating CD8+ T-cell counts.

This CDR3 has 14 residues. The germline CDR1 and CDR2 sequences are LGHNA and YSLEER. V lost 0 bases and J 2 bases, leaving 7 bases between the germline ends. Sequenced by immunoSEQ multiplex PCR; TCRdb stores in-frame clones only, minus some. This sample has a few hundred thousand clones, with 60% to 75% found just once. Only a few counts were recorded for this clone. Antigen specificity is unknown. The receptor was isolated from a human donor with chronic lymphocytic leukemia. Material: PBMCs, obtained after 24 months of ibrutinib treatment. The chain uses TRBV4-3 and TRBJ1-2; no clear D gene. In nucleotides, the CDR3 is TGCGCCAGCAGCCAAGATTCTTCGAACTATGGCTACACCTTC. Translation gives CASSQDSSNYGYTF.